What follows describes a single T cell receptor (beta chain). Its target is unknown. PCR was performed a second time for roughly 7 to 12 cycles using a sample-barcoded 5' primer and a J-beta primer mix. Sequencing yielded, for each sample, at least 2.5 million paired-end reads carrying CDR3. TCRdb reprocessed the 5' RACE reads via MiXCR and lists one record per CDR3 protein. The data contain more than 1.4 million distinct CDR3 sequences, around 42% of them singletons. These data belong to a study of blood T cells in healthy people across ages. Study-wide findings and caveats: CMV status of donors was unknown, possibly confounding expanded clonotype changes. Age showed a roughly linear inverse relationship with TCR beta diversity per million T cells. Diversity figures derived from one million T cells were judged to underestimate the true value.

Germline V lookup: CDR1 SEHNR, CDR2 FQNEAQ (reference sequence). Trimming shortened V by 3 bases and J by 4 bases, and 13 bases separated the two germline ends. The CDR3 length is 15 residues. The V gene is TRBV7-9, the J gene TRBJ1-3; possibly TRBD1 for D (6 bases). Sequenced: blood. The TCR sequence derives from a woman in her late teens or twenties in good health. CDR3 protein: CASSFGGAAGNTIYF. The CDR3 DNA reads TGTGCCAGCAGCTTCGGGGGGGCGGCCGGAAACACCATATATTTT.